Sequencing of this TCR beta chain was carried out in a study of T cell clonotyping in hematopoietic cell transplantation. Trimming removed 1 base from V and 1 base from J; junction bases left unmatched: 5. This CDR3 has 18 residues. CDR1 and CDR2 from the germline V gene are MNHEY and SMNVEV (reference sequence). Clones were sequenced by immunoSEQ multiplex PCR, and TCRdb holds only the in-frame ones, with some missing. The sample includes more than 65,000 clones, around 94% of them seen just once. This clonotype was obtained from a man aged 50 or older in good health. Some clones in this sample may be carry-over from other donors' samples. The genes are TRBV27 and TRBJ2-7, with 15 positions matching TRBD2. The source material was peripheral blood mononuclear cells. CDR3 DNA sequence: TGTGCCAGCAGTTTATTGGGACTAGCGGGAGGTGCGTCCTACGAGCAGTACTTC. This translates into CASSLLGLAGGASYEQYF.